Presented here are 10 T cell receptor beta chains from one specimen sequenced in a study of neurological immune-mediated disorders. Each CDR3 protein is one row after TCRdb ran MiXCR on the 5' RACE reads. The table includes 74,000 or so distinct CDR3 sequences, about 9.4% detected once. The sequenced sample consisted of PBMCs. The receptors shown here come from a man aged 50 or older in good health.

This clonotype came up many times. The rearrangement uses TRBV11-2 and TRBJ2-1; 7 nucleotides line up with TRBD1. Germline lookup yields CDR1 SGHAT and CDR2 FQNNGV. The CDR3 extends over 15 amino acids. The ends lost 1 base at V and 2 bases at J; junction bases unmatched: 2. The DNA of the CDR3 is TGTGCCAGCAGCTTAGGGGACAGCCCCTACAATGAGCAGTTCTTC. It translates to CASSLGDSPYNEQFF.

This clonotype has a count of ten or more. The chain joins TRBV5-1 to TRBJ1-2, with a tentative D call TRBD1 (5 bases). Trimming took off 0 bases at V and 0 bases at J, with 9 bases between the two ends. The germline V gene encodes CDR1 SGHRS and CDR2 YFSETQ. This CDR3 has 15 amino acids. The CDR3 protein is CASSLDPGTNYGYTF. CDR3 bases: TGCGCCAGCAGCTTGGACCCAGGGACTAACTATGGCTACACCTTC.

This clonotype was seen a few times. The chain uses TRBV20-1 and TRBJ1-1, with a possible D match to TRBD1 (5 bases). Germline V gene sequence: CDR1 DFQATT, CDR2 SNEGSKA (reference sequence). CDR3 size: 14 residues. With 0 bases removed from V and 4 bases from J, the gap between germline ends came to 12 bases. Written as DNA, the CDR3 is TGCAGTGCTAGAGATGGGACCAGCTCCACTGAAGCTTTCTTT. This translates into CSARDGTSSTEAFF.

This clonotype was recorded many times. The CDR3 spells CASSQQGIGELFF. The CDR3 region has the DNA TGTGCCAGCAGCCAACAGGGGATCGGGGAGCTGTTTTTT. The rearrangement uses TRBV3-1 and TRBJ2-2; a weak D match, TRBD1 (6 bases). CDR1 is LGHDT, CDR2 YNNKEL, per germline (reference sequence). With 2 bases removed from V and 7 bases from J, the gap between germline ends came to 8 bases. This CDR3 comprises 13 residues.

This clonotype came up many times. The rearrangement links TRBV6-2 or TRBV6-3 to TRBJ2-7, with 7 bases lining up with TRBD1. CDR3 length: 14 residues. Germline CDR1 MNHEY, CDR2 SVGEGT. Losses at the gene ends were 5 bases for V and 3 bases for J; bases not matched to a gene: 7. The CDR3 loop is CASSTLQGFYEQYF. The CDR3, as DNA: TGTGCCAGCAGTACCCTACAGGGGTTCTACGAGCAGTACTTC.

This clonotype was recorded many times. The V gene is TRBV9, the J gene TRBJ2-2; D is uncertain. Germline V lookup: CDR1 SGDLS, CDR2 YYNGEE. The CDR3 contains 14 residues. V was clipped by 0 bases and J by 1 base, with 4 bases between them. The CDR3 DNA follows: TGTGCCAGCAGCGTAGTAGGGAACACCGGGGAGCTGTTTTTT. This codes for CASSVVGNTGELFF.

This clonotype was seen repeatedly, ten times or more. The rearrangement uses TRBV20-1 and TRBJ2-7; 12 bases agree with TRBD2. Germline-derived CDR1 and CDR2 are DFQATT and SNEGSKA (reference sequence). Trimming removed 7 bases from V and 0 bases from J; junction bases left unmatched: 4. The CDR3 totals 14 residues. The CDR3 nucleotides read TGCAGTGGGGCACTAGCGGGAGGCTCCTACGAGCAGTACTTC. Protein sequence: CSGALAGGSYEQYF.

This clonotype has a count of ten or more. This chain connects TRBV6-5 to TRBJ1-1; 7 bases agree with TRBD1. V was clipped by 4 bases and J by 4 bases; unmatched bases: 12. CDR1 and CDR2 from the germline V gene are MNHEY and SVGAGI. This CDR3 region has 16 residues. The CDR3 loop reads CASSSASTGIGTEAFF. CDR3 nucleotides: TGTGCCAGCAGTTCCGCCTCGACAGGGATTGGCACTGAAGCTTTCTTT.

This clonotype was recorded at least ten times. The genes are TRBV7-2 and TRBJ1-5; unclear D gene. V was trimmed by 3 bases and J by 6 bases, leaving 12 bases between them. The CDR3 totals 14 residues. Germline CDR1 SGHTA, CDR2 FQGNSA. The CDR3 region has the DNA TGTGCCAGCAGCTTTCCGGGTCGCGGTCAGCCCCAGCATTTT. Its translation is CASSFPGRGQPQHF.

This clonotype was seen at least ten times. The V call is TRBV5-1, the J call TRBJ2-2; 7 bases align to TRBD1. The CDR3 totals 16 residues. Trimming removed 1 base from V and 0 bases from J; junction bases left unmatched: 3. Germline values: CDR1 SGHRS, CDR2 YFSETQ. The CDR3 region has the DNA TGCGCCAGCAGCTTGTTGGGACAGCCGAACACCGGGGAGCTGTTTTTT. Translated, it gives CASSLLGQPNTGELFF.